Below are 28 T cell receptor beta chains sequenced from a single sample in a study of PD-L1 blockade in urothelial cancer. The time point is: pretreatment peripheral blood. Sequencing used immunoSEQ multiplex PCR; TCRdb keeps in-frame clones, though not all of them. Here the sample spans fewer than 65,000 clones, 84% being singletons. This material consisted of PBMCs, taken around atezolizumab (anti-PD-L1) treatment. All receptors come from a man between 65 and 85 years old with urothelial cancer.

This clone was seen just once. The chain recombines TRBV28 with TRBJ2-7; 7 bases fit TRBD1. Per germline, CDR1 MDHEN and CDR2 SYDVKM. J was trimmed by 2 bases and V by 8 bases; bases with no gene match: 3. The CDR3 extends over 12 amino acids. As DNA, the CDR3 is TGTGCCAGCCAGGGGGATCCCTACGAGCAGTACTTC. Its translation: CASQGDPYEQYF. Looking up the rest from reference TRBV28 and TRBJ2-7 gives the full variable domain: DVKVTQSSRYLVKRTGEKVFLECVQDMDHENMFWYRQDPGLGLRLIYFSYDVKMKEKGDIPEGYSVSREKKERFSLILESASTNQTSMYLCASQGDPYEQYFGPGTRLTVT.

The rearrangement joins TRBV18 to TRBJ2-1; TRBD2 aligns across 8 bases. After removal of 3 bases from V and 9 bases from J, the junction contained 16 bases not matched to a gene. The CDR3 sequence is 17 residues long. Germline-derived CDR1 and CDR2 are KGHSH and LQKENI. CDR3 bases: TGTGCCAGCTCACCCCGTGCAGCGGGAGTAGAGGGCGTTGAGCAGTTCTTC. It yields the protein CASSPRAAGVEGVEQFF.

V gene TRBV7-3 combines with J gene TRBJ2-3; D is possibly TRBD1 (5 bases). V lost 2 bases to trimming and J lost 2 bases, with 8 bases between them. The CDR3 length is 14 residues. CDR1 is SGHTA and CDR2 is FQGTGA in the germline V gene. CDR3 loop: CASSLLGHTDTQYF. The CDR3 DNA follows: TGTGCCAGCAGCTTACTCGGACACACAGATACGCAGTATTTT.

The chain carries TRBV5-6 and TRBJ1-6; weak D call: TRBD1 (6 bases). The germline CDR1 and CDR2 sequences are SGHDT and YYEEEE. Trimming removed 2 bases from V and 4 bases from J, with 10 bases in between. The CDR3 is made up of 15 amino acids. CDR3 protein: CASSLLTGYNSPLHF. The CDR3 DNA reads TGTGCCAGCAGCTTACTTACAGGGTATAATTCACCCCTCCACTTT.

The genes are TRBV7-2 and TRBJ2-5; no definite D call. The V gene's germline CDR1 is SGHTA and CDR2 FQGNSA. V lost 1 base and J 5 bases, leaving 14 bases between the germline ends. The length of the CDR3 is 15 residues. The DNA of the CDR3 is TGTGCCAGCAGCTTAGAATCGGGTTTCCCGGAGACCCAGTACTTC. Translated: CASSLESGFPETQYF.

DNA for the CDR3: TGTGCCTGGAGTAACGCTGCAGGGATCAGGACTGAAGCTTTCTTT. Amino acid sequence: CAWSNAAGIRTEAFF. This chain joins TRBV30 and TRBJ1-1, with a weak D call TRBD1 (5 bases). The germline V gene encodes CDR1 GTSNPN and CDR2 SVGIG (reference sequence). The CDR3 is 15 amino acids. V lost 2 bases, J lost 5 bases, and 18 bases lay in between.

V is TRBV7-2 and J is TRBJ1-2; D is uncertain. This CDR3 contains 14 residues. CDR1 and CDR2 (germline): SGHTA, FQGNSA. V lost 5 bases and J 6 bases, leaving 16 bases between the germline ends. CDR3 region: CASSPGSSPDGYTF. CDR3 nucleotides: TGTGCCAGCAGCCCCGGGTCTTCCCCCGATGGCTACACCTTC.

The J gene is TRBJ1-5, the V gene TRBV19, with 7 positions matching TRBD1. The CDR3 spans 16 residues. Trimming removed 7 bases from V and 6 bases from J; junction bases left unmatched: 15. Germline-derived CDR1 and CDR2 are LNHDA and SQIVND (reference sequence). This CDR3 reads CASNRAVTGAVQPQHF. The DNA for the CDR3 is TGTGCCAGTAATAGGGCCGTAACAGGGGCCGTTCAGCCCCAGCATTTT.

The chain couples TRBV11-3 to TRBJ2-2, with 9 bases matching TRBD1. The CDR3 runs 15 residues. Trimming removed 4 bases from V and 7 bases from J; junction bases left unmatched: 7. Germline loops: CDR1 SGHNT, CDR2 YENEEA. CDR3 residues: CASSSWTGEFGELFF. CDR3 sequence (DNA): TGTGCCAGCAGCTCGTGGACAGGGGAATTCGGGGAGCTGTTTTTT.

The CDR3 DNA is TGTGCCAGCAGCCCGCGGGGGGCAGGGGCTAGGGCTGAAGCTTTCTTT. Protein: CASSPRGAGARAEAFF. The chain combines TRBV11-2 with TRBJ1-1; possibly TRBD1 for D (6 bases). Germline V gene data show CDR1 as SGHAT and CDR2 as FQNNGV. This CDR3 contains 16 residues. Between the trimmed V and J ends, which lost 5 bases and 6 bases, there was a span of 22 bases.

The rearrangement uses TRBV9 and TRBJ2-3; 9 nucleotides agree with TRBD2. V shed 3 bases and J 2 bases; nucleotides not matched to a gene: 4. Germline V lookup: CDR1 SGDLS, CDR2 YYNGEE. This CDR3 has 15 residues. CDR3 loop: CASSAGLANTDTQYF. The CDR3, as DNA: TGTGCCAGCAGCGCCGGACTAGCGAACACAGATACGCAGTATTTT.

This CDR3 is CASSELWGSSYGYTF. CDR3 in DNA: TGTGCCAGCAGTGAACTGTGGGGCAGCAGCTATGGCTACACCTTC. The rearrangement links TRBV6-1 to TRBJ1-2, with a tentative D call TRBD1 (5 bases). The germline V gene has CDR1 MNHNS and CDR2 SASEGT. Trimming took off 2 bases at V and 4 bases at J, with 14 bases between the two ends. The CDR3 covers 15 residues.

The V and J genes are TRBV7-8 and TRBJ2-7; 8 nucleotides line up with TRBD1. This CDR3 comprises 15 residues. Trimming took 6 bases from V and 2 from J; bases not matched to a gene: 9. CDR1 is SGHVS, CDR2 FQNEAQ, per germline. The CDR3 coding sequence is TGTGCCAGCAGTTATACCGGGACAGGAGCCTACGAGCAGTACTTC. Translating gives CASSYTGTGAYEQYF.

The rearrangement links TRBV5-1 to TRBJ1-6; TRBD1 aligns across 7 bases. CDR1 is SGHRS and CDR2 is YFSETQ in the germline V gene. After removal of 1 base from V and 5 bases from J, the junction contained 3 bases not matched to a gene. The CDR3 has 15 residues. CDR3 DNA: TGCGCCAGCAGCTTGCAGGGGACAGATAATTCACCCCTCCACTTT. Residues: CASSLQGTDNSPLHF.

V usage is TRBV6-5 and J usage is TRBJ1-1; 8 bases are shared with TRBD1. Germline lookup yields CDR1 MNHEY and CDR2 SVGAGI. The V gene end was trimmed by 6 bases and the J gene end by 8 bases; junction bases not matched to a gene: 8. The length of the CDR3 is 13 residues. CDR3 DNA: TGTGCCAGCAGCCGGGGACAGGCGAGGGAAGCTTTCTTT. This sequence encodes CASSRGQAREAFF.

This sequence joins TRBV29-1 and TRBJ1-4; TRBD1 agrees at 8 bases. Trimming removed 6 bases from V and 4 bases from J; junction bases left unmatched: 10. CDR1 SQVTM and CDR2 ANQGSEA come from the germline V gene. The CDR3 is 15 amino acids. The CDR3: CSVELRDRFNEKLFF. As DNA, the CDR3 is TGCAGCGTCGAACTCCGGGACAGGTTTAATGAAAAACTGTTTTTT.

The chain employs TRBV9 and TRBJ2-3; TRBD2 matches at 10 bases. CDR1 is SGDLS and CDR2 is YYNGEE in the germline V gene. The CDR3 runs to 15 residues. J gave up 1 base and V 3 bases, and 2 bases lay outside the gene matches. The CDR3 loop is CASSDGLAGTDTQYF. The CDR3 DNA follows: TGTGCCAGCAGCGATGGACTAGCGGGCACAGATACGCAGTATTTT.

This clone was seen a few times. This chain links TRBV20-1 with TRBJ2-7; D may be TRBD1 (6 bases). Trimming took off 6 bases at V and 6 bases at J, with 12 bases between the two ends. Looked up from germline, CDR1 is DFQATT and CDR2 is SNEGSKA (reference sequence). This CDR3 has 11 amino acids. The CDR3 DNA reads TGCAGTGCGGGGGACATAGGCGAGCAGTACTTC. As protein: CSAGDIGEQYF.

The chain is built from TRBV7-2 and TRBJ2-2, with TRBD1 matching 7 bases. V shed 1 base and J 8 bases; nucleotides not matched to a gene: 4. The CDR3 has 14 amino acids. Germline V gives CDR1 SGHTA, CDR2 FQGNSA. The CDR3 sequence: CASSLGSGGGELFF. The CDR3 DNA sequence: TGTGCCAGCAGCTTAGGGTCAGGGGGAGGGGAGCTGTTTTTT. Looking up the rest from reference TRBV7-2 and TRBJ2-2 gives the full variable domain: GAGVSQSPSNKVTEKGKDVELRCDPISGHTALYWYRQSLGQGLEFLIYFQGNSAPDKSGLPSDRFSAERTGGSVSTLTIQRTQQEDSAVYLCASSLGSGGGELFFGEGSRLTVL.

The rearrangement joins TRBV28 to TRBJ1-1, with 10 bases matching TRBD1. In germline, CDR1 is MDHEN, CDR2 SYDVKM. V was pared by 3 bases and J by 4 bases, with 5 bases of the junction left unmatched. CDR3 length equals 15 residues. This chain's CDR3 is CASSFDRGHGTEAFF. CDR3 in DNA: TGTGCCAGCAGTTTCGACAGGGGGCACGGCACTGAAGCTTTCTTT.

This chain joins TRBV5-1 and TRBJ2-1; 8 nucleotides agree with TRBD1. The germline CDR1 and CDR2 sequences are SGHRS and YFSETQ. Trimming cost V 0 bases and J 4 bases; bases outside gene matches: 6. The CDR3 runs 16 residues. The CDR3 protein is CASSLGDRGGYNEQFF. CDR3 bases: TGCGCCAGCAGCTTGGGAGACAGGGGAGGTTACAATGAGCAGTTCTTC.

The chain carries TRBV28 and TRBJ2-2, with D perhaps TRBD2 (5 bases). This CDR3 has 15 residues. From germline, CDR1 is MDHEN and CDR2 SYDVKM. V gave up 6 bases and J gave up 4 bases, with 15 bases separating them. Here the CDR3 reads CASRPSRGPTGELFF. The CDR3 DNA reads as TGTGCCAGCAGGCCGTCTCGGGGTCCCACCGGGGAGCTGTTTTTT. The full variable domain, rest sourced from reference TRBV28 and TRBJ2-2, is DVKVTQSSRYLVKRTGEKVFLECVQDMDHENMFWYRQDPGLGLRLIYFSYDVKMKEKGDIPEGYSVSREKKERFSLILESASTNQTSMYLCASRPSRGPTGELFFGEGSRLTVL.

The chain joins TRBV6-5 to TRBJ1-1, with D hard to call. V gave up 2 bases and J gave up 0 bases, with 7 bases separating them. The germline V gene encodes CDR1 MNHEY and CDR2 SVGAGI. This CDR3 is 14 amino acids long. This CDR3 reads CASSYTVMNTEAFF. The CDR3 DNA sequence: TGTGCCAGCAGTTACACGGTTATGAACACTGAAGCTTTCTTT.

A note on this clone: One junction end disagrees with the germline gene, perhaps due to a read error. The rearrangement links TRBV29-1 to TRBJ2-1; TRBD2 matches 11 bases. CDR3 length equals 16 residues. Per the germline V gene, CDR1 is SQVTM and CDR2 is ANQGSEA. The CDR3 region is CSAERLAGLTYNEQFF. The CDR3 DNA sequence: TGCAGCGCTGAACGACTAGCGGGACTAACCTACAATGAGCAGTTCTTC.

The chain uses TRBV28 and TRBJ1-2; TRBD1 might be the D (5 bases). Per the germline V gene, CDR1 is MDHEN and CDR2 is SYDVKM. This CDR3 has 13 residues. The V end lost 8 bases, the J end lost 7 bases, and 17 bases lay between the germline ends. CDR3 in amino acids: CASYMSGWGGYTF. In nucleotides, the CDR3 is TGTGCCAGCTATATGTCAGGGTGGGGTGGCTACACCTTC.

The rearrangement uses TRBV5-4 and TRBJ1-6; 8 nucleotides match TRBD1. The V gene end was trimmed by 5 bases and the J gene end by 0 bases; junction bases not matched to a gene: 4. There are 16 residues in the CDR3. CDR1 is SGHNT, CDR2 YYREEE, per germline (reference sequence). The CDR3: CASSRQGSSYNSPLHF. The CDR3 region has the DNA TGTGCCAGCAGTCGACAGGGGAGCTCCTATAATTCACCCCTCCACTTT.

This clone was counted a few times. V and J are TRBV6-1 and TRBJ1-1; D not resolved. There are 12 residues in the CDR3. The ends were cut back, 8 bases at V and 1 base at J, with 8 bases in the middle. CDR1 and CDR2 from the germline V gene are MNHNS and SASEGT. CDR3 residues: CASGDWNTEAFF. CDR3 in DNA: TGTGCCAGCGGCGACTGGAACACTGAAGCTTTCTTT.

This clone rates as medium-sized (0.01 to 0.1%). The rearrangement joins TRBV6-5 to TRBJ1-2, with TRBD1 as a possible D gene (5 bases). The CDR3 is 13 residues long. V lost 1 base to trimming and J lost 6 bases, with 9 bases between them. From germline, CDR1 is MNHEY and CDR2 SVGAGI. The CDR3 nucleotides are TGTGCCAGCAGTTACTTTCAGGGAAATGGCTACACCTTC. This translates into CASSYFQGNGYTF.